This TCR beta chain was sequenced in a study of CD8 T cells in ankylosing spondylitis. The CDR3 is 15 residues long. Trimming pared 3 bases from V and 0 bases from J, leaving 10 bases between. TCRdb reanalysed the 5' RACE reads using MiXCR and keeps one entry per CDR3 protein. The sample gives more than 200,000 distinct CDR3 sequences, roughly a quarter of which show up once; around 0.64% is in the top ten. This receptor was taken from a male donor with ankylosing spondylitis or in good health (not recorded which). The chain is built from TRBV12-3 or TRBV12-4 and TRBJ2-3; D is possibly TRBD1 (5 bases). Material for sequencing was blood, either unsorted or a sorted T cell fraction (not recorded which). As DNA, the CDR3 is TGTGCCAGCAGTTTTTCAGGGCTTAGCACAGATACGCAGTATTTT. Translation: CASSFSGLSTDTQYF.